This TCR beta chain stems from a study of identical twins. Points from the study as a whole: A lower insertion count was a feature of abundant cord blood beta clonotypes, with no such feature in memory repertoires.

Unique molecular identifiers were present on the cDNA, and a universal primer site came from template switching. Via MiXCR, TCRdb re-called the 5' RACE reads, giving one row per CDR3 protein. The table includes 1.5 million to 2 million distinct CDR3 sequences, about 32% detected once. A remark on this clonotype: What it binds is unknown.

This CDR3 region has 17 residues. V was pared by 1 base and J by 4 bases, with 9 bases of the junction left unmatched. The germline CDR1 and CDR2 sequences are SGHKS and YYEKEE (reference sequence). This sequence originates from a newborn girl in good health. The chain combines TRBV5-5 with TRBJ1-4; 8 nucleotides align to TRBD1. The material sequenced was cord blood. In nucleotides, the CDR3 is TGTGCCAGCAGCTTGTCGGCGGGACAGGCTAGTAATGAAAAACTGTTTTTT. Translating it yields CASSLSAGQASNEKLFF.